A selection of T cell receptor beta chains follows, all from one sample in a study of shared clonotypes between healthy human individuals. Assay used: immunoSEQ multiplex PCR; TCRdb lists only in-frame clones, some missing. The sample lists 1.5 million to 2.5 million clones, around 96% seen once, with under 1.5% in the top ten. The specimen sequenced was naive CD8+ T cells sorted from blood. The receptor source for this set is a man aged 18 to 35 in good health. Both conserved end residues are part of each CDR3. D genes are given only for firm matches. Size tells how often a clone was seen (once, few, many) or the class of an expanded clone, and some rows leave it out.

clone_size: NA
v_call: TRBV7-9
d_call: NA
j_call: TRBJ2-2
cdr3_nt: TGTGCCAGCAGCCAAATTAAAACCGGGGAGCTGTTTTTT
cdr3_aa: CASSQIKTGELFF

clone_size: few
v_call: TRBV6-5
d_call: TRBD1
j_call: TRBJ2-7
cdr3_nt: TGTGCCAGCAGTCCCGGGACAGGGTCCTACGAGCAGTACTTC
cdr3_aa: CASSPGTGSYEQYF

clone_size: NA
v_call: TRBV19
d_call: NA
j_call: TRBJ1-2
cdr3_nt: TGTGCCAGTTTAGGCAACTATGGCTACACCTTC
cdr3_aa: CASLGNYGYTF

clone_size: NA
v_call: TRBV25-1
d_call: NA
j_call: TRBJ1-5
cdr3_nt: TGTGCCAGCAGTGGGGCCGGCCTGAGCAATCAGCCCCAGCATTTT
cdr3_aa: CASSGAGLSNQPQHF

clone_size: NA
v_call: TRBV30
d_call: NA
j_call: TRBJ1-2
cdr3_nt: TGTGCCTGGAGTACCCCGGTTCTGGGGACCGGGCCTAACTATGGCTACACCTTC
cdr3_aa: CAWSTPVLGTGPNYGYTF

clone_size: NA
v_call: TRBV5-6
d_call: TRBD1
j_call: TRBJ2-3
cdr3_nt: TGTGCCAGCAGCTGGGAAACAGGGGGACCAGATACGCAGTATTTT
cdr3_aa: CASSWETGGPDTQYF

clone_size: NA
v_call: TRBV7-2
d_call: TRBD1
j_call: TRBJ2-5
cdr3_nt: TGTGCCAGCAGCTCGAGGACAGGAAGCTATGAGACCCAGTACTTC
cdr3_aa: CASSSRTGSYETQYF

clone_size: NA
v_call: TRBV30
d_call: NA
j_call: TRBJ1-1
cdr3_nt: TGTGCCTGGAGTGTAGGGAGTTTTGGTGGTGAAGCTTTCTTT
cdr3_aa: CAWSVGSFGGEAFF

clone_size: NA
v_call: TRBV5-8
d_call: NA
j_call: TRBJ2-7
cdr3_nt: TGTGCCAGCAGCTCGGGGATCAGGGGACACGAGCAGTACTTC
cdr3_aa: CASSSGIRGHEQYF

clone_size: NA
v_call: TRBV4-1
d_call: NA
j_call: TRBJ2-7
cdr3_nt: TGCGCCAGCAGCCAAACGTACGGGGGGCCCGCCTACGAGCAGTACTTC
cdr3_aa: CASSQTYGGPAYEQYF

clone_size: once
v_call: TRBV6-5
d_call: TRBD1
j_call: TRBJ2-7
cdr3_nt: TGTGCCAGCAGTTCGGACAGGGAGGCTTTCTACGAGCAGTACTTC
cdr3_aa: CASSSDREAFYEQYF

clone_size: NA
v_call: TRBV7-9
d_call: TRBD1
j_call: TRBJ2-3
cdr3_nt: TGTGCCATTGTGTTCGGACAGGGGGCCACAGATACGCAGTATTTT
cdr3_aa: CAIVFGQGATDTQYF

clone_size: NA
v_call: TRBV6-6
d_call: NA
j_call: TRBJ2-1
cdr3_nt: TGTGCCAGCAGTTACAGGAGCGGGCGGTACAATGAGCAGTTCTTC
cdr3_aa: CASSYRSGRYNEQFF

clone_size: NA
v_call: TRBV4-1
d_call: NA
j_call: TRBJ2-7
cdr3_nt: TGCGCCAGCAGCCAAGATGAAGGACTCGGGTACGAGCAGTACTTC
cdr3_aa: CASSQDEGLGYEQYF

clone_size: NA
v_call: TRBV29-1
d_call: NA
j_call: TRBJ2-1
cdr3_nt: TGCAGCGTTGAAAGACCCACCTACAATGAGCAGTTCTTC
cdr3_aa: CSVERPTYNEQFF

clone_size: NA
v_call: TRBV10-3
d_call: NA
j_call: TRBJ1-1
cdr3_nt: TGTGCCATCAGTGATGAAAGATTAAACACTGAAGCTTTCTTT
cdr3_aa: CAISDERLNTEAFF

clone_size: NA
v_call: TRBV5-6
d_call: NA
j_call: TRBJ1-6
cdr3_nt: TGTGCCAGCAGCTTGACCCCAGTTAATTCACCCCTCCACTTT
cdr3_aa: CASSLTPVNSPLHF

clone_size: NA
v_call: TRBV2
d_call: TRBD2
j_call: TRBJ2-7
cdr3_nt: TGTGCCAGCAGTGAAGCGGTAGCGGGAGTCAACTACGAGCAGTACTTC
cdr3_aa: CASSEAVAGVNYEQYF

clone_size: NA
v_call: TRBV7-7
d_call: TRBD1
j_call: TRBJ2-7
cdr3_nt: TGTGCTAGCAGCATGGGACAGGTCTCCGAGCAGTACTTC
cdr3_aa: CASSMGQVSEQYF

clone_size: NA
v_call: TRBV28
d_call: NA
j_call: TRBJ1-4
cdr3_nt: TGTGCCAGCAGTCCGATACCGATGGGGGCAACTAATGAAAAACTGTTTTTT
cdr3_aa: CASSPIPMGATNEKLFF

clone_size: NA
v_call: TRBV11-2
d_call: TRBD2
j_call: TRBJ2-7
cdr3_nt: TGTGCCAGCACCTCGGGGGGAAGCTCCTACGAGCAGTACTTC
cdr3_aa: CASTSGGSSYEQYF

clone_size: NA
v_call: TRBV6-5
d_call: TRBD2
j_call: TRBJ2-1
cdr3_nt: TGTGCCAGCAGTTACTTAGCGGGTTGGGATGAGCAGTTCTTC
cdr3_aa: CASSYLAGWDEQFF